The entry below describes one T cell receptor (beta chain). The antigen it recognizes is unknown. Per-base quality was not reported, and no clone a single base away is much larger than it. The cysteine opens and the phenylalanine closes a CDR3 of 14 amino acids. The CDR3 DNA has 42 bases and is translated from base 1. V is shortened by 5 bases, J by 5 bases, and the region joining them spans 12 bases. CDR1 SGHTA and CDR2 FQGNSA are derived from the germline V gene. The donors were healthy, HIV-negative adults who had no recently reported acute infections or vaccinations. Every donor was a Caucasian adult living in Nashville, Tennessee, USA. CD4+ T cells were enriched through magnetic negative selection, after which naive cells were positively selected on CD45RA and the remaining negative fraction served as the memory subset. After blood collection by leukapheresis, PBMCs were isolated using Ficoll-Histopaque density gradient centrifugation and then cryopreserved in the vapor phase of liquid nitrogen. Analytical flow cytometry was used to check the purity and quantity of each magnetically sorted T cell population. Genomic DNA was isolated from every sorted fraction and measured by UV absorbance on a Nanodrop 2000c.

The sample belongs to a study of shared clonotypes between healthy human individuals (dated by TCRdb to 2019 to 2021). Describing the broader study: Three men and a couple of women, aged 18 to 49 years, made up the cohort. Blood TCR repertoires of about five healthy adults were deeply sequenced to estimate repertoire size and the extent of clonotype sharing between individuals. To increase sequencing depth and limit assay-specific biases, different laboratories used diverse techniques to prepare libraries and sequence TCR repertoires. Per donor, leukapheresis produced somewhere between about 0.8 and 9 billion PBMCs. Per donor, three plates each were used for CD4 naive and CD4 memory, two for CD8 naive, and one for CD8 memory. Study-wide conclusions, independent of this receptor: Incomplete sequencing was indicated by rarefaction of sorted-subset datasets, despite the large sequencing depth. Compared with non-shared clonotypes, the clonotypes found in all four sorted-subset donors had higher generation probabilities. Sampling was restricted to blood, and TCR repertoires in tissue are likely to differ from TCR repertoires in blood. Pairwise subsampling indicated that sequencing depth was expected to affect the degree of clonotype sharing among donors. Estimated clonotype richness was generally larger for naive than for memory subsets. About 5% of naive CD4, 3.5% of naive CD8, 2% to 2.5% of memory CD4, and around 0.42% of memory CD8 clonotypes were shared across several donors. The small number of donors limited the genetic and exposure-history diversity represented.

Using the deep immunoSEQ assay, multiplex PCR amplified TCR CDR3 regions from genomic DNA. Genomic DNA extracted from each cell subset was distributed evenly over all wells of several immunoSEQ 96-well plates, and each plate served as one replicate. For sorted subsets, about 210 ng of genomic DNA, equivalent to some 30,000 T cell genomes, went into each replicate PCR. Purified libraries were quantified with a Qubit 3.0 fluorometer, sized on a Bioanalyzer 2100, and re-quantified with the KAPA Library Quantification kit. Every immunoSEQ 96-well plate was sequenced on a dedicated single-read 150-cycle Illumina NextSeq 550 flow cell. The authors' pipeline ran thus. The immunoSEQ output contained only junctional sequences without quality scores, so filtering could not match that applied to full-length reads. Sequences were annotated with PyIR, a Python wrapper for IgBLAST v1.9, using IMGT germline references to assign V/J genes and CDR3. Reads were filtered out if the reads had weak V/J assignments (E-value above 1e-6), no CDR3, stop codons, out-of-frame junctions, or ambiguous translated residues. V3J clonotypes were defined by identical inferred V gene, J gene, and CDR3 amino acid sequence. The percentage overlap between two repertoires was calculated by dividing the number of shared unique clonotypes by the size of the smaller repertoire. Three approaches were used to assess repertoire richness: RTK rarefaction, the Chao1 estimator, and Recon v2.1 estimates of unobserved clonotypes. Generation probabilities for all TCRbeta clonotypes obtained by the gDNA method from a few donors were computed using OLGA. Imported from immuneACCESS, the table was reduced by TCRdb to in-frame sequences with V and J called. These copies leave out some clones; in studies compared against another copy, an unresolved V gene accounts for under half, and the cause of the remainder is not known. V and J calls and clone size are given by that table; D and trimming were obtained from the DNA. The sample table shows some 2,000,000 clones, and 95% are seen once. The top ten clonotypes cover about 0.13% of the sample.

Input material: naive CD4+ T cells sorted from blood. Read against the paper, the sample's cell subset or site label means: CD45RA+ positively selected. This receptor was obtained from a man aged 18 to 29 in good health. The V and J segments used are TRBV7-2 and TRBJ1-4; perhaps TRBD1 is the D gene, with 5 bases matching. The CDR3 protein is CASSLGTSNEKLFF. The nucleotides read TGTGCCAGCAGCCTAGGGACCTCAAATGAAAAACTGTTTTTT.